These 26 T cell receptor beta chains originate from one sample sequenced in a study of T cells in Graves' hyperthyroidism and ophthalmopathy. RNA transcripts yielded amplified TCR beta CDR3 regions. The primer set for the first-round RT-PCR of the TCR CDR3 was HTBI. TCRdb reprocessed the multiplex PCR reads with MiXCR, giving one entry per CDR3 protein. The profile shows almost 500,000 distinct CDR3 sequences, about 20% of them singletons. The sample comprised blood. The receptors were sampled from a woman in her 70s with Graves' ophthalmopathy.

As to this clonotype: One end of the junction varies from germline; a read error may be responsible. This chain connects TRBV6-1 to TRBJ2-1; 8 bases are shared with TRBD2. CDR1 MNHNS and CDR2 SASEGT come from the germline V gene. The CDR3 is made up of 16 amino acids. The CDR3 reads CACRPVAGISYNEQFF. CDR3 bases: TGTGCCTGCAGACCCGTAGCGGGAATCTCCTACAATGAGCAGTTCTTC.

This clonotype has only a few counts. This chain joins TRBV7-8 and TRBJ1-2; 8 bases map to TRBD1. Germline-derived CDR1 and CDR2 are SGHVS and FQNEAQ. V shed 5 bases, J shed 8 bases, and the junction held 10 bases outside the gene matches. The CDR3 has 14 amino acids. CDR3 in DNA: TGTGCCAGCAGCCCTAGGACAGGGTACGACGGCTACACCTTC. Translating gives CASSPRTGYDGYTF.

Of note for this clonotype: The junction differs from germline at one of its ends, possibly a read error. V gene TRBV30 combines with J gene TRBJ2-2; maybe TRBD1 (6 bases). The germline V gene has CDR1 GTSNPN and CDR2 SVGIG (reference sequence). The CDR3 is 13 residues long. The CDR3 loop is CAWSQGNAGELFF. CDR3 nucleotide sequence: TGTGCCTGGAGTCAGGGGAACGCCGGGGAGCTGTTTTTT. Together with reference TRBV30 and TRBJ2-2, the CDR3 gives the full variable domain: SQTIHQWPATLVQPVGSPLSLECTVEGTSNPNLYWYRQAAGRGLQLLFYSVGIGQISSEVPQNLSASRPQDRQFILSSKKLLLSDSGFYLCAWSQGNAGELFFGEGSRLTVL.

CDR3 bases: TGCGCCAGCAGTGAGCCCGCTCTAGCGGGAGGGCCTCGGTACTTC. It encodes CASSEPALAGGPRYF. The rearrangement joins TRBV10-2 to TRBJ2-5; TRBD2 aligns across 12 bases. Germline values: CDR1 WSHSY, CDR2 SAAADI. The CDR3 runs to 15 residues. J gave up 13 bases and V 2 bases, and 11 bases lay outside the gene matches.

There are many counts of this clonotype. The chain uses TRBV6-1 and TRBJ1-1; D not resolved. This CDR3 is built from 12 residues. Trimming took off 4 bases at V and 3 bases at J, with 6 bases between the two ends. CDR1 is MNHNS, CDR2 SASEGT, per germline. DNA of the CDR3: TGTGCCAGCAGTGTCCGGGACACTGAAGCTTTCTTT. It encodes CASSVRDTEAFF.

The gene calls are TRBV30 and TRBJ2-1; no reliable D call. Germline V lookup: CDR1 GTSNPN, CDR2 SVGIG (reference sequence). This CDR3 has 13 amino acids. The V end was cut by 5 bases, the J end by 5 bases, with 13 bases between. The CDR3 nucleotides read TGTGCCTGGGGTTCGACGATTCACAATGAGCAGTTCTTC. As protein: CAWGSTIHNEQFF.

V usage is TRBV9 and J usage is TRBJ2-2; possibly TRBD1 or TRBD2 for D (10 bases each). Per the germline V gene, CDR1 is SGDLS and CDR2 is YYNGEE. This CDR3 comprises 20 residues. The ends were cut back, 3 bases at V and 3 bases at J, with 27 bases in the middle. CDR3 DNA: TGTGCCAGCAGCGCGACAGGGGGCTGGCCTAGCGGGAGTGACACCGGGGAGCTGTTTTTT. The encoded protein is CASSATGGWPSGSDTGELFF.

This clonotype was counted at least ten times. The CDR3 nucleotides read TGTGCCAGCAGTGAAGCGGCGGGACCTTTGAACACCGGGGAGCTGTTTTTT. It yields the protein CASSEAAGPLNTGELFF. This chain uses TRBV2 with TRBJ2-2; D perhaps matches TRBD2 (6 bases). V was cut by 0 bases and J by 1 base, with 12 bases left in between. The length of the CDR3 is 17 residues. The germline V gene encodes CDR1 SNHLY and CDR2 FYNNEI.

Worth noting for this clonotype: Its ends do not fully match the called genes, so a read error is possible. This sequence joins TRBV7-7 and TRBJ1-1, with D uncertain. In germline, CDR1 is SSHAT, CDR2 FNYEAQ (reference sequence). The CDR3 runs 13 residues. Written as DNA, the CDR3 is TGTGCTAGCAGCTCCCTGTCGGGCTCTGAAGCTTTCTTT. Its protein is CASSSLSGSEAFF.

This clonotype was observed at least ten times. This rearrangement joins TRBV28 to TRBJ2-7; 7 positions match TRBD2. Germline values: CDR1 MDHEN, CDR2 SYDVKM. Losses at the gene ends were 5 bases for V and 0 bases for J; bases not matched to a gene: 7. The length of the CDR3 is 15 residues. CDR3 residues: CASSPPTSVSYEQYF. Written as DNA, the CDR3 is TGTGCCAGCAGTCCCCCAACTAGCGTCTCCTACGAGCAGTACTTC.

Notes on this clonotype: The junction departs from the called germline gene at one end, perhaps through a read error. The chain employs TRBV11-2 and TRBJ1-2; weak D call: TRBD1 (6 bases). CDR1 and CDR2 from the germline V gene are SGHAT and FQNNGV. This CDR3 has 13 residues. The CDR3 DNA sequence: TGTGCCAGCCGAGGGGGGGGCAACTATGGCCACACCTTC. This translates into CASRGGGNYGHTF.

This clonotype was recorded at least ten times. The gene calls are TRBV11-2 and TRBJ2-7, with D possibly TRBD2 on 6 matching bases. The CDR3 runs 14 residues. From germline, CDR1 is SGHAT and CDR2 FQNNGV. Trimming cost V 4 bases and J 4 bases, with 14 bases left between them. The CDR3 DNA reads TGTGCCAGCAGCTCGGGACTGCGTCCGTACGAGCAGTACTTC. It is translated as CASSSGLRPYEQYF.

This clonotype has ten or more counts. The rearrangement uses TRBV28 and TRBJ2-2; possibly TRBD1 for D (6 bases). CDR1 is MDHEN, CDR2 SYDVKM, per germline. The length of the CDR3 is 15 residues. V was pared by 3 bases and J by 4 bases, with 12 bases between. The CDR3 DNA sequence: TGTGCCAGCAGTTTTAACAGGGTAGTCACCGGGGAGCTGTTTTTT. Translated: CASSFNRVVTGELFF.

The chain recombines TRBV19 with TRBJ2-7; 9 bases are shared with TRBD1. V was clipped by 5 bases and J by 2 bases; unmatched bases: 4. The CDR3 totals 14 residues. CDR1 and CDR2 from the germline V gene are LNHDA and SQIVND (reference sequence). The CDR3 DNA sequence: TGTGCCAGTAGTGACCGGGACAGGGCCTACGAGCAGTACTTC. As protein: CASSDRDRAYEQYF.

This clonotype was found a few times. The rearrangement links TRBV5-1 to TRBJ2-1; 8 positions agree with TRBD2. Germline CDR1 SGHRS, CDR2 YFSETQ. CDR3 length: 14 residues. The J segment lost 4 bases and the V segment lost 2 bases, leaving 2 bases of the junction unmatched. The CDR3 DNA is TGCGCCAGCAGCTTCGCTAGCGGGTACAATGAGCAGTTCTTC. Amino acid sequence: CASSFASGYNEQFF.

This clonotype was counted a few times. This sequence joins TRBV7-6 and TRBJ2-7; TRBD2 is a possible D gene (5 bases). CDR3 size: 13 residues. The ends were cut back, 2 bases at V and 6 bases at J, with 11 bases in the middle. Per germline, CDR1 SGHVS and CDR2 FNYEAQ. CDR3 nucleotides: TGTGCCAGCAGCTTATCGTCGCGGGCCGAGCAGTACTTC. Protein sequence: CASSLSSRAEQYF.

Here the CDR3 reads CASSLDPDRGYEQYF. The CDR3 nucleotides read TGCGCCAGCAGCTTGGATCCGGACAGGGGTTACGAGCAGTACTTC. The chain recombines TRBV5-1 with TRBJ2-7, with 9 positions matching TRBD1. Trimming at V came to 0 bases and at J to 4 bases, leaving 5 bases not matched to a gene. This CDR3 comprises 15 residues. The V gene's germline CDR1 is SGHRS and CDR2 YFSETQ.

The table lists this clonotype with many counts. The chain is built from TRBV7-9 and TRBJ2-1; 14 bases fit TRBD2. The CDR3 length is 16 residues. The trim removed 5 bases at V and 7 bases at J, leaving 7 bases unmatched. Germline V gene lookup returns CDR1 SEHNR and CDR2 FQNEAQ (reference sequence). CDR3 loop: CASSGRLAGGRNEQFF. The CDR3 nucleotides read TGTGCCAGCAGCGGGCGACTAGCGGGAGGGCGTAATGAGCAGTTCTTC.

The sample holds a few counts of this clonotype. This chain uses TRBV6-1 with TRBJ1-5, with 8 positions matching TRBD1. The CDR3 extends over 14 amino acids. CDR1 and CDR2 from the germline V gene are MNHNS and SASEGT. Germline trimming cut 7 bases from V and 1 base from J; bases unmatched to any gene: 3. CDR3 protein: CASNYRGSNQPQHF. CDR3 nucleotide sequence: TGTGCCAGCAACTACAGGGGGAGCAATCAGCCCCAGCATTTT.

Details on this clonotype: Given a much more abundant clone one base away, this may be a read error. This chain uses TRBV7-2 with TRBJ2-3; a possible D gene is TRBD2 (5 bases). Germline-derived CDR1 and CDR2 are SGHTA and FQGNSA. The CDR3 length is 15 residues. CDR3: CAGSRTRARADTQYF. CDR3 nucleotides: TGTGCCGGCAGCCGTACGCGGGCCCGTGCGGATACGCAGTATTTT.

The table lists this clonotype with many counts. The chain recombines TRBV7-2 with TRBJ2-3; D is ambiguous. The CDR3 covers 14 residues. The ends were cut back, 5 bases at V and 1 base at J, with 10 bases in the middle. Germline V CDR1 and CDR2: SGHTA, FQGNSA. In DNA form, the CDR3 reads TGTGCCAGCAGCCCCTTTTGGGGCACAGATACGCAGTATTTT. Translated: CASSPFWGTDTQYF.

This clonotype was counted a few times. The chain uses TRBV30 and TRBJ1-1, with 9 bases fitting TRBD1. The germline V gene encodes CDR1 GTSNPN and CDR2 SVGIG (reference sequence). The CDR3 is made up of 14 amino acids. Trimming took 3 bases from V and 6 from J; bases not matched to a gene: 8. The DNA for the CDR3 is TGTGCCTGGAGGACCACAGGGGGCAGCGCTGAAGCTTTCTTT. It specifies CAWRTTGGSAEAFF.

To note about this clonotype: The germline gene is not matched at one end of the junction; a read error may be the cause. V usage is TRBV9 and J usage is TRBJ2-3, with 12 positions matching TRBD2. The CDR3 covers 16 residues. Germline CDR1 reads SGDLS; CDR2 reads YYNGEE. The chain's CDR3 is CASSVASGRETDTEYF. DNA of the CDR3: TGTGCCAGCAGCGTAGCTAGCGGGAGGGAGACAGATACGGAGTATTTT. Combining the CDR3 with reference TRBV9 and TRBJ2-3 gives the whole variable domain DSGVTQTPKHLITATGQRVTLRCSPRSGDLSVYWYQQSLDQGLQFLIQYYNGEERAKGNILERFSAQQFPDLHSELNLSSLELGDSALYFCASSVASGRETDTEYFGPGTRLTVL.

This clonotype came up many times. The chain links TRBV20-1 to TRBJ1-1, with 9 bases identical to TRBD1. Per the germline V gene, CDR1 is DFQATT and CDR2 is SNEGSKA (reference sequence). CDR3 size: 13 residues. The J segment lost 6 bases and the V segment lost 6 bases, leaving 8 bases of the junction unmatched. The CDR3 here is CSATQGAAPEAFF. CDR3 DNA: TGCAGTGCAACACAGGGGGCGGCTCCTGAAGCTTTCTTT.

The rearrangement uses TRBV12-3 or TRBV12-4 and TRBJ2-3, with TRBD2 matching over 12 bases. With V trimmed by 7 bases and J by 5 bases, 7 bases remained unmatched. The CDR3 runs 15 residues. The CDR3 DNA follows: TGTGCCAGCACCCAGACTAGCGGGAGTGGAGATACGCAGTATTTT. Translation gives CASTQTSGSGDTQYF.

The rearrangement links TRBV30 to TRBJ2-5; TRBD1 might be the D (5 bases). Germline values: CDR1 GTSNPN, CDR2 SVGIG (reference sequence). This CDR3 is built from 13 residues. Trimming pared 2 bases from V and 13 bases from J, leaving 20 bases between. CDR3 sequence reads: CAWSSYGPGARYF. CDR3 DNA sequence: TGTGCCTGGAGTTCCTATGGGCCTGGGGCCCGGTACTTC.